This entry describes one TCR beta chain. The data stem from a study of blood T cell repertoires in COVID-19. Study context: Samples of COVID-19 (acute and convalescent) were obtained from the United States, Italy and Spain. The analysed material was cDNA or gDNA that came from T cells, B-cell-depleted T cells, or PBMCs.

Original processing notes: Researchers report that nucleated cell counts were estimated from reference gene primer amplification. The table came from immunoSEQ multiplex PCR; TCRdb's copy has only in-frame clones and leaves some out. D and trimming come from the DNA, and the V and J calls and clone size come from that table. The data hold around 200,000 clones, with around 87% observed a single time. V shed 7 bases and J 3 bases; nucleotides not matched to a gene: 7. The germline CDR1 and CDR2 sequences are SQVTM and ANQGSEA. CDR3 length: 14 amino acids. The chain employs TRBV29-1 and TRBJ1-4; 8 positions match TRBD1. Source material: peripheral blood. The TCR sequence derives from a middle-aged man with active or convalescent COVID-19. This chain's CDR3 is CSGVQGGANEKLFF. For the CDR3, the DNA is TGCAGCGGAGTACAGGGGGGTGCTAATGAAAAACTGTTTTTT.